This is a list of T cell receptor beta chains from one sample in a study of T-cell memory formation after mild COVID-19. MiXCR was run by TCRdb on the 5' RACE reads, yielding one entry per CDR3 protein. This sample carries 110,000 to 150,000 distinct CDR3 sequences, 14% of them seen once, and the ten largest clones take 25% to 30%. Sequenced material: PBMCs or a T cell subset sorted from them (not recorded which). The receptors derive from an adult woman who had mild COVID-19 (a few samples of this study predate the infection). Cell type and time point are not known. The CDR3 runs from the conserved cysteine through the conserved F or W. The order of the fields is V gene, D gene, clone size, J gene, CDR3 DNA, CDR3 protein. The D gene is left open where the match is weak. Clone size is stated in some rows and not others, as once, few, many or a class when expanded.

v_gene: TRBV7-9
d_gene: -
abundance: -
j_gene: TRBJ1-4
CDR3nt: TGTGCCAGCAGCTCCCAGGTCAGCAGCCCAACTAATGAAAAACTGTTTTTT
CDR3aa: CASSSQVSSPTNEKLFF

v_gene: TRBV7-8
d_gene: TRBD2
abundance: many
j_gene: TRBJ2-2
CDR3nt: TGTGCCAGCAGCTTAGCGTTACTAGCGGGGGAGCTTAACACCGGGGAGCTGTTTTTT
CDR3aa: CASSLALLAGELNTGELFF

v_gene: TRBV20-1
d_gene: -
abundance: few
j_gene: TRBJ1-2
CDR3nt: TGCAGTGCAAAGGGGATCTATGGCTACACCTTC
CDR3aa: CSAKGIYGYTF

v_gene: TRBV2
d_gene: TRBD1
abundance: -
j_gene: TRBJ2-2
CDR3nt: TGTGCCAGCAATCCAGGGGGCATGTACACCGGGGAGCTGTTTTTT
CDR3aa: CASNPGGMYTGELFF

v_gene: TRBV5-1
d_gene: -
abundance: few
j_gene: TRBJ2-5
CDR3nt: TGCGCCAGCAGCTTGGCGGGGGACCAAGAGACCCAGTACTTC
CDR3aa: CASSLAGDQETQYF

v_gene: TRBV4-3
d_gene: -
abundance: few
j_gene: TRBJ2-1
CDR3nt: TGCGCCAGCAGCCAAGGGACGAAAGGGACCTACAATGAGCAGTTCTTC
CDR3aa: CASSQGTKGTYNEQFF

v_gene: TRBV29-1
d_gene: TRBD1
abundance: -
j_gene: TRBJ1-2
CDR3nt: TGCAGCGTGGATCCGGGACAGGGGATTTACACCTTC
CDR3aa: CSVDPGQGIYTF

v_gene: TRBV19
d_gene: TRBD2
abundance: few
j_gene: TRBJ2-1
CDR3nt: TGTGCCAGTAGGTCTAGCGGGGGGTCCTACAATGAGCAGTTCTTC
CDR3aa: CASRSSGGSYNEQFF

v_gene: TRBV19
d_gene: -
abundance: -
j_gene: TRBJ1-5
CDR3nt: TGTGCTAGTGGGTTTAGCAATCAGCCCCAGCATTTT
CDR3aa: CASGFSNQPQHF

v_gene: TRBV4-1
d_gene: -
abundance: few
j_gene: TRBJ2-5
CDR3nt: TGCGCCAGCAGCCAAGATTGGGTACAAGAGACCCAGTACTTC
CDR3aa: CASSQDWVQETQYF

v_gene: TRBV5-1
d_gene: TRBD2
abundance: -
j_gene: TRBJ2-1
CDR3nt: TGCGCCAGCAGCTTGGTGCTAGCGGGAGGGTCGAGCTCCTACAATGAGCAGTTCTTC
CDR3aa: CASSLVLAGGSSSYNEQFF

v_gene: TRBV5-6
d_gene: -
abundance: few
j_gene: TRBJ1-1
CDR3nt: TGTGCCAGCAGCCCGAATCTGGACGGTGACACTGAAGCTTTCTTT
CDR3aa: CASSPNLDGDTEAFF

v_gene: TRBV7-9
d_gene: -
abundance: many
j_gene: TRBJ2-1
CDR3nt: TGTGCCAGCAGCTTTACATTAGCCAATGAGCAGTTCTTC
CDR3aa: CASSFTLANEQFF

v_gene: TRBV29-1
d_gene: TRBD2
abundance: -
j_gene: TRBJ2-1
CDR3nt: TGCAGCGCTGGAAGGACATCCGGGAGGGATGAGCAGTTCTTC
CDR3aa: CSAGRTSGRDEQFF

v_gene: TRBV6-6
d_gene: TRBD1
abundance: -
j_gene: TRBJ2-6
CDR3nt: TGTGCCAGCAGTTACTTTGGGACAGGCGTCTCTGGGGCCAACGTCCTGACTTTC
CDR3aa: CASSYFGTGVSGANVLTF

v_gene: TRBV5-1
d_gene: -
abundance: few
j_gene: TRBJ2-1
CDR3nt: TGCGCCAGCAGCTTGGATGTCCAGGGCGTTCGGTTGAGCTCCTACAATGAGCAGTTCTTC
CDR3aa: CASSLDVQGVRLSSYNEQFF

v_gene: TRBV12-3/TRBV12-4
d_gene: TRBD1
abundance: -
j_gene: TRBJ2-1
CDR3nt: TGTGCCAGCAGGCCAACAGGGGGAGGCTCCTACAATGAGCAGTTCTTC
CDR3aa: CASRPTGGGSYNEQFF

v_gene: TRBV27
d_gene: TRBD1
abundance: few
j_gene: TRBJ2-5
CDR3nt: TGTGCCAGCAGTTCCGGACAGGGGGGGACGACCCAGTACTTC
CDR3aa: CASSSGQGGTTQYF

v_gene: TRBV12-3/TRBV12-4
d_gene: TRBD1
abundance: few
j_gene: TRBJ1-1
CDR3nt: TGTGCCAGCAGCCAGGGGACAGGGGCTCGAAAGACTGAAGCTTTCTTT
CDR3aa: CASSQGTGARKTEAFF

v_gene: TRBV20-1
d_gene: -
abundance: few
j_gene: TRBJ2-7
CDR3nt: TGCAGTGCTAAGGCCTCCTACGAGCAGTACTTC
CDR3aa: CSAKASYEQYF

v_gene: TRBV7-9
d_gene: -
abundance: -
j_gene: TRBJ1-1
CDR3nt: TGTGCCAGCAGCTTAACCTCGGGGAGGACTGAAGCTTTCTTT
CDR3aa: CASSLTSGRTEAFF

v_gene: TRBV29-1
d_gene: -
abundance: few
j_gene: TRBJ1-1
CDR3nt: TGCAGCGTTGAAGGTGAGACTGAAGCTTTCTTT
CDR3aa: CSVEGETEAFF

v_gene: TRBV5-1
d_gene: TRBD2
abundance: -
j_gene: TRBJ2-1
CDR3nt: TGCGCCAGCAGCTTGGTAGGCGGGGGGGCCCACAATGAGCAGTTCTTC
CDR3aa: CASSLVGGGAHNEQFF

v_gene: TRBV7-9
d_gene: -
abundance: -
j_gene: TRBJ2-3
CDR3nt: TGTGCCAGCAGCTTATTGGCGAGGAGCACAGATACGCAGTATTTT
CDR3aa: CASSLLARSTDTQYF

v_gene: TRBV15
d_gene: -
abundance: few
j_gene: TRBJ1-5
CDR3nt: TGTGCCACCAGCAGACCACGTGAATGGGGCGGGCAGCAGCCCCAGCATTTT
CDR3aa: CATSRPREWGGQQPQHF